The T cell receptor (beta chain) described here comes from a study of T cell repertoires in cytomegalovirus infection. The overall study: Public TCR beta signatures indicated both CMV infection and matching HLA type.

The table lists this clonotype with many counts. Its antigen remains unidentified. Trimming removed 8 bases from V and 1 base from J, with 8 bases in between. This CDR3 contains 12 residues. TCRdb reprocessed the reads via MiXCR and lists one record per CDR3 protein. This sample has fewer than 550,000 distinct CDR3 sequences; approximately 10% occur once, and the top ten carry roughly 10%. General study results and limits: In two of eight donors, the top clonotype was HLA-C-restricted CMV-specific. Carriers of CMV and the relevant HLA type were discriminated by public TCR beta frequency.

Sequencing was performed on PBMCs. The receptor's source is a human donor in good health (CMV status not recorded). Some clones in this sample may be carry-over from other donors' samples. This rearrangement joins TRBV12-3 or TRBV12-4 to TRBJ2-5; tentative D call: TRBD2 (5 bases). In DNA, the CDR3 is TGTGCCAGCGGCGAGGGCCAAGAGACCCAGTACTTC. Encoded protein: CASGEGQETQYF.